The clone carrying this T cell receptor (beta chain) was recorded once. Its antigen is currently unknown. TCRdb keeps only in-frame clones here, not all; method: immunoSEQ multiplex PCR. Among about 64,000 clones listed, around 68% were seen once. The sample originates from a study of radiotherapy plus CTLA-4 blockade in lung cancer. General observations from the study: Alongside interferon-beta, early blood T cell clone dynamics were reportedly the best predictor of response.

The CDR3 is 15 residues long. Trimming took off 2 bases at V and 1 base at J, with 12 bases between the two ends. Germline assignment: CDR1 MNHNS and CDR2 SASEGT. The chain is built from TRBV6-1 and TRBJ2-7; a possible D gene is TRBD2 (5 bases). This receptor was taken from a human donor with non-small cell lung cancer whose response to radiotherapy plus ipilimumab could not be evaluated. The material sequenced was peripheral blood, taken from a patient treated with radiotherapy plus ipilimumab. The CDR3 bases are TGTGCCAGCAGTGAACTTCGGGATACGTCCTACGAGCAGTACTTC. Protein sequence: CASSELRDTSYEQYF.